The 18 T cell receptor beta chains below all came from one sample that was sequenced in a study of T cell repertoires in aging, cancer and after chemotherapy. Rearranged V-D-J TRB sequences were amplified with a mixed TRB-A/B primer pool. From the multiplex PCR reads, TCRdb called clonotypes with MiXCR, one entry per CDR3 protein. The table has several thousand distinct CDR3 sequences, roughly 40% seen once. Amplification of TCR beta used genomic DNA extracted from peripheral blood. The sequencing sample was made of blood. The receptors stem from a human donor with a blood cancer.

This clonotype has just a few counts. The genes are TRBV6-5 and TRBJ1-2, with D hard to call. With 4 bases removed from V and 2 bases from J, the gap between germline ends came to 14 bases. CDR3 length: 15 amino acids. CDR1 and CDR2 (germline): MNHEY, SVGAGI. CDR3 sequence (DNA): TGTGCCAGCAGTTTCTCCCCCGGCCTCAACTATGGCTACACCTTC. This translates into CASSFSPGLNYGYTF.

This clonotype was seen a few times. This chain links TRBV30 with TRBJ2-1; D is unclear. Germline loops: CDR1 GTSNPN, CDR2 SVGIG (reference sequence). Trimming stripped 0 bases from V and 5 bases from J, with 17 bases between. The CDR3 is 16 amino acids. This chain's CDR3 is CAWSVLYPTGNNEQFF. The CDR3 nucleotides are TGTGCCTGGAGTGTACTATACCCAACCGGAAACAATGAGCAGTTCTTC. Complete variable domain (other parts from reference TRBV30 and TRBJ2-1): SQTIHQWPATLVQPVGSPLSLECTVEGTSNPNLYWYRQAAGRGLQLLFYSVGIGQISSEVPQNLSASRPQDRQFILSSKKLLLSDSGFYLCAWSVLYPTGNNEQFFGPGTRLTVL.

The sample holds a few counts of this clonotype. The J gene is TRBJ2-7, the V gene TRBV6-1; 7 bases agree with TRBD1. Per the germline V gene, CDR1 is MNHNS and CDR2 is SASEGT. Losses at the gene ends were 10 bases for V and 0 bases for J; bases not matched to a gene: 9. This CDR3 is 14 amino acids long. CDR3 sequence reads: CAIQTRDSSYEQYV. DNA of the CDR3: TGTGCCATTCAAACCCGGGACAGCTCCTACGAGCAGTACGTC.

This clonotype occurred a few times. The chain joins TRBV20-1 to TRBJ2-3, with 9 bases lining up with TRBD2. V was clipped by 5 bases and J by 0 bases; unmatched bases: 9. The germline V gene encodes CDR1 DFQATT and CDR2 SNEGSKA (reference sequence). This CDR3 has 16 residues. The CDR3 loop is CSAHVLSGGSTDTQYF. The CDR3 coding sequence is TGCAGTGCTCACGTACTTAGCGGGGGAAGCACAGATACGCAGTATTTT.

The chain is built from TRBV6-1 and TRBJ2-7; 10 bases agree with TRBD1. The junction had 6 bases not matched to a gene; V was cut back by 6 bases and J by 1 base. The CDR3 totals 15 residues. CDR1 is MNHNS, CDR2 SASEGT, per germline. CDR3: CASSLDRGTSYEQYV. The CDR3 region has the DNA TGTGCCAGCAGCTTGGACAGGGGGACGTCCTACGAGCAGTACGTC.

This clonotype has only a few counts. The chain is built from TRBV6-5 and TRBJ2-2, with TRBD1 matching 8 bases. The junction had 2 bases not matched to a gene; V was cut back by 0 bases and J by 5 bases. Germline V gene sequence: CDR1 MNHEY, CDR2 SVGAGI. The length of the CDR3 is 15 residues. The CDR3 nucleotides are TGTGCCAGCAGTTACTCGTGGACAGGGACCGGGGAGCTGTTTTTT. Residues: CASSYSWTGTGELFF.

This clonotype was observed a handful of times. V is TRBV6-1 and J is TRBJ1-1, with TRBD1 matching over 7 bases. Germline assignment: CDR1 MNHNS and CDR2 SASEGT. The CDR3 is 16 residues long. V trimming: 2 bases; J trimming: 0 bases; junction bases outside the gene matches: 6. CDR3 in amino acids: CASSERQGNLNTEAFF. The CDR3 DNA reads as TGTGCCAGCAGTGAAAGACAGGGTAACTTGAACACTGAAGCTTTCTTT.

There are a few counts of this clonotype. The CDR3 sequence is CATSSDYNEQFF. The CDR3 nucleotides read TGTGCCACCAGCAGCGATTACAATGAGCAGTTCTTC. The chain employs TRBV15 and TRBJ2-1; D gene ambiguous. CDR3 length: 12 residues. The germline gives CDR1 LNHNV, CDR2 YYDKDF (reference sequence). Trimming stripped 3 bases from V and 4 bases from J, with 4 bases between. Variable domain in full (rest from reference TRBV15 and TRBJ2-1): DAMVIQNPRYQVTQFGKPVTLSCSQTLNHNVMYWYQQKSSQAPKLLFHYYDKDFNNEADTPDNFQSRRPNTSFCFLDIRSPGLGDTAMYLCATSSDYNEQFFGPGTRLTVL.

This clonotype turned up a few times. The chain employs TRBV12-3 or TRBV12-4 and TRBJ1-6; D is unclear. V lost 3 bases, J lost 6 bases, and 12 bases lay in between. CDR3 length: 15 residues. This chain's CDR3 is CASSLLGDGNSPLHF. CDR3 nucleotides: TGTGCCAGCAGTTTGTTGGGAGATGGTAATTCACCCCTCCACTTT.

This clonotype appeared a few times. The chain recombines TRBV6-5 with TRBJ1-6, with no clear D. CDR1 and CDR2 from the germline V gene are MNHEY and SVGAGI. The CDR3 is 13 amino acids. The V end was cut by 11 bases, the J end by 0 bases, with 8 bases between. CDR3 region: CACHRSYNSPLHF. Written as DNA, the CDR3 is TGTGCCTGCCACCGCTCCTATAATTCACCCCTCCACTTT.

This clonotype was detected a few times. The chain links TRBV12-3 or TRBV12-4 to TRBJ2-7, with D possibly being TRBD2 (7 bases). The germline V and J ends were trimmed by 6 bases and 10 bases, with 16 bases remaining between them. There are 12 residues in the CDR3. CDR3 DNA sequence: TGTGCCAGCAGCCAAGGGGGGGGAAGACAGTACTTC. This sequence encodes CASSQGGGRQYF.

This rearrangement joins TRBV12-3 or TRBV12-4 to TRBJ2-2, with 8 bases identical to TRBD1. CDR3 length: 15 residues. Trimming removed 2 bases from V and 8 bases from J; junction bases left unmatched: 7. CDR3 residues: CASSLLGQGAGELFF. The CDR3 nucleotides read TGTGCCAGCAGTTTATTGGGGCAGGGGGCTGGGGAGCTGTTTTTT.

This clonotype is a singleton in its sample. This chain joins TRBV6-1 and TRBJ1-1; tentative D call: TRBD1 (6 bases). Trimming took off 4 bases at V and 3 bases at J, with 12 bases between the two ends. The length of the CDR3 is 14 residues. Germline CDR1 reads MNHNS; CDR2 reads SASEGT. The DNA of the CDR3 is TGTGCCAGCAGTGTTGGACAGTCATACACTGAAGCTTTCTTT. It codes for CASSVGQSYTEAFF.

Concerning this clonotype: This may be a read error: a much more frequent sequence differs by one nucleotide. This chain connects TRBV29-1 to TRBJ2-7; no reliable D call. Trimming cost V 2 bases and J 3 bases, with 5 bases left between them. CDR3 length: 11 amino acids. Germline V gene data show CDR1 as SQVTM and CDR2 as ANQGSEA. The CDR3 loop is CSVETGYEQYV. The CDR3 DNA reads TGCAGCGTTGAAACGGGCTACGAGCAGTACGTC.

This clonotype occurred a few times. The chain uses TRBV19 and TRBJ2-2, with D perhaps TRBD2 (8 bases). The ends were cut back, 2 bases at V and 8 bases at J, with 21 bases in the middle. The CDR3 extends over 17 amino acids. Germline CDR1 LNHDA, CDR2 SQIVND (reference sequence). CDR3 bases: TGTGCCAGTAGTATAAGGTCGGGAGGGACAGCGAGTGGGGAGCTGTTTTTT. Its translation is CASSIRSGGTASGELFF.

This chain joins TRBV12-3 or TRBV12-4 and TRBJ1-5; TRBD1 matches at 9 bases. The CDR3 contains 15 residues. With 5 bases clipped from V and 14 bases from J, the junction kept 16 bases outside the gene matches. CDR3 DNA: TGTGCCAGCAGTCACCACAACAGGGGGCGTGATGGTAAGCATTTT. Protein: CASSHHNRGRDGKHF.

The rearrangement links TRBV28 to TRBJ1-4; D is ambiguous. Germline CDR1 and CDR2: MDHEN and SYDVKM. The ends were cut back, 6 bases at V and 6 bases at J, with 8 bases in the middle. This CDR3 has 12 residues. The CDR3 DNA sequence: TGTGCCAGCAGCCGGACTTATGAAAAACTGTTTTTT. Residues: CASSRTYEKLFF.

This clonotype was recorded a few times. The rearrangement uses TRBV7-6 and TRBJ1-2, with 9 bases lining up with TRBD1. The CDR3 covers 13 residues. After removal of 5 bases from V and 4 bases from J, the junction contained 2 bases not matched to a gene. Germline V CDR1 and CDR2: SGHVS, FNYEAQ. This chain's CDR3 is CASSTGQGYGYTF. CDR3 coding DNA: TGTGCCAGCAGCACGGGACAGGGCTATGGCTACACCTTC.